These 21 T cell receptor beta chains were sequenced from one sample in a study of control samples from healthy donors and cancer patients. The data were produced by immunoSEQ multiplex PCR, yet TCRdb's version contains in-frame clones alone and is incomplete. Of 57,000 or so clones listed, roughly 94% are singletons. Material for sequencing was blood. These receptor sequences come from a man aged 25-45 years in good health.

This chain connects TRBV10-3 to TRBJ1-1; 11 bases align to TRBD1. V lost 4 bases, J lost 5 bases, and 3 bases stayed unmatched. CDR3 length: 14 amino acids. Per germline, CDR1 ENHRY and CDR2 SYGVKD. CDR3 nucleotide sequence: TGTGCCATCAGTGGGACAGGGGGCGGGACTGAAGCTTTCTTT. Encoded protein: CAISGTGGGTEAFF.

The chain combines TRBV7-2 with TRBJ1-2, with a possible D match to TRBD1 (6 bases). V was cut by 2 bases and J by 4 bases, with 17 bases left in between. The CDR3 contains 16 residues. Germline V gene sequence: CDR1 SGHTA, CDR2 FQGNSA. In DNA form, the CDR3 reads TGTGCCAGCAGCTTAAATGGGGGGCCCTCCTTCTATGGCTACACCTTC. Protein: CASSLNGGPSFYGYTF.

The genes are TRBV5-1 and TRBJ2-3; 8 nucleotides agree with TRBD2. This CDR3 is 15 amino acids long. Germline CDR1 is SGHRS and CDR2 is YFSETQ. With V trimmed by 2 bases and J by 4 bases, 6 bases remained unmatched. Here the CDR3 DNA reads TGCGCCAGCAGCTTAGTAGCGGGACGGGCAGATACGCAGTATTTT. It specifies CASSLVAGRADTQYF.

Only one count was recorded for this clone. J is TRBJ2-1 and V is TRBV5-4; D not certain. V dropped 4 bases and J dropped 4 bases, with 15 bases sitting between them. The CDR3 spans 15 residues. Per the germline V gene, CDR1 is SGHNT and CDR2 is YYREEE (reference sequence). DNA of the CDR3: TGTGCCAGCAGCCTTCCCTACGGTCTTTACAATGAGCAGTTCTTC. Protein product: CASSLPYGLYNEQFF.

The chain uses TRBV9 and TRBJ1-1; tentatively, D is TRBD1 (6 bases). Germline CDR1 reads SGDLS; CDR2 reads YYNGEE. The CDR3 extends over 14 amino acids. Trimming removed 6 bases from V and 1 base from J, with 13 bases in between. CDR3 in DNA: TGTGCCAGCAACGGGGGGCCGCCGAACACTGAAGCTTTCTTT. Translating it yields CASNGGPPNTEAFF.

The chain recombines TRBV3-1 (or the pseudogene TRBV3-2) with TRBJ2-5, with a weak D call TRBD2 (5 bases). The V gene's germline CDR1 is LGHDT and CDR2 YNNKEL (reference sequence). With 0 bases removed from V and 5 bases from J, the gap between germline ends came to 10 bases. The CDR3 loop spans 14 amino acids. The CDR3 loop reads CASSQDGSFETQYF. The CDR3 coding sequence is TGTGCCAGCAGCCAAGATGGGAGTTTCGAGACCCAGTACTTC.

This clone was detected only once. The gene calls are TRBV28 and TRBJ1-4; D gene unclear. The ends were cut back, 3 bases at V and 15 bases at J, with 11 bases in the middle. There are 11 residues in the CDR3. Germline CDR1 and CDR2: MDHEN and SYDVKM. CDR3: CASSFLRSMFF. The CDR3 bases are TGTGCCAGCAGTTTTTTGAGGAGTATGTTTTTT.

CDR3 sequence (DNA): TGTGCCAGCAGCTTAGGGCGTCAGGAAGATGGCTACACCTTC. It translates to CASSLGRQEDGYTF. The rearrangement uses TRBV7-9 and TRBJ1-2; D is unclear. V lost 1 base, J lost 6 bases, and 12 bases lay in between. From germline, CDR1 is SEHNR and CDR2 FQNEAQ (reference sequence). This CDR3 has 14 residues.

V and J are TRBV19 and TRBJ1-1; D gene uncertain. Germline CDR1 is LNHDA and CDR2 is SQIVND (reference sequence). V dropped 3 bases and J dropped 11 bases, with 16 bases sitting between them. The CDR3 covers 13 residues. The CDR3 DNA is TGTGCCAGTAGTATGGCTCGCGGGGTTGGGGCTTTCTTT. This sequence encodes CASSMARGVGAFF.

This clone was seen a single time. The rearrangement links TRBV7-8 to TRBJ1-5, with a possible D match to TRBD1 (5 bases). CDR1 and CDR2 (germline): SGHVS, FQNEAQ. The ends were cut back, 1 base at V and 7 bases at J, with 8 bases in the middle. This CDR3 spans 13 amino acids. CDR3 sequence (DNA): TGTGCCAGCAGCTTAGATCGGGGGCAGCCCCAGCATTTT. As protein: CASSLDRGQPQHF.

The chain's CDR3 is CASSIGRGPHEQYF. The DNA of the CDR3 is TGTGCCAGTAGTATCGGCAGGGGGCCACACGAGCAGTACTTC. The chain employs TRBV19 and TRBJ2-7, with TRBD1 identical over 8 bases. Trimming took 3 bases from V and 5 from J; bases not matched to a gene: 6. Germline V lookup: CDR1 LNHDA, CDR2 SQIVND (reference sequence). The CDR3 spans 14 residues.

This chain connects TRBV3-1 (or the pseudogene TRBV3-2) to TRBJ2-3, with a weak D call TRBD1 (5 bases). V lost 0 bases to trimming and J lost 4 bases, with 14 bases between them. Germline loops: CDR1 LGHDT, CDR2 YNNKEL (reference sequence). The length of the CDR3 is 16 residues. CDR3 in amino acids: CASSQDSRVGADTQYF. The CDR3 DNA sequence: TGTGCCAGCAGCCAAGATAGCAGGGTCGGAGCAGATACGCAGTATTTT.

The CDR3 protein is CASSVQGASGYTF. DNA of the CDR3: TGTGCCAGTAGTGTACAGGGGGCTAGTGGCTACACCTTC. This chain connects TRBV19 to TRBJ1-2; 9 bases match TRBD1. Germline CDR1 and CDR2: LNHDA and SQIVND (reference sequence). V was pared by 5 bases and J by 7 bases, with 5 bases of the junction left unmatched. The CDR3 covers 13 residues.

This clone is a singleton in its sample. The rearrangement joins TRBV7-9 to TRBJ1-2; possibly TRBD1 for D (5 bases). V lost 5 bases and J lost 8, with 18 bases in between. Germline V gene data show CDR1 as SEHNR and CDR2 as FQNEAQ (reference sequence). The CDR3 is made up of 14 amino acids. The CDR3 nucleotides are TGTGCCAGCAGCACGGGGCTACAGATCGGCGGCTACACCTTC. The encoded protein is CASSTGLQIGGYTF.

This clone was observed once. The chain is built from TRBV7-6 and TRBJ2-3; 9 bases agree with TRBD1. CDR3 length equals 15 residues. Germline V gene sequence: CDR1 SGHVS, CDR2 FNYEAQ. V shed 5 bases and J 2 bases; nucleotides not matched to a gene: 5. CDR3 sequence reads: CASSIGTGHTDTQYF. DNA of the CDR3: TGTGCCAGCAGCATAGGGACAGGGCACACAGATACGCAGTATTTT.

The V and J genes are TRBV30 and TRBJ1-2, with D perhaps TRBD1 (5 bases). Trimming left V 8 bases short and J 6 bases short, with 10 bases between. The CDR3 length is 10 residues. Germline loops: CDR1 GTSNPN, CDR2 SVGIG (reference sequence). Here the CDR3 DNA reads TGTGCCCTGGGGGAGGATGGCTACACCTTC. Amino acid sequence: CALGEDGYTF.

This sequence joins TRBV19 and TRBJ1-5; perhaps TRBD1 as D (5 bases). The ends were cut back, 7 bases at V and 4 bases at J, with 14 bases in the middle. The germline gives CDR1 LNHDA, CDR2 SQIVND (reference sequence). The CDR3 loop spans 14 amino acids. The CDR3 sequence is CASNYPQGNQPQHF. The CDR3 bases are TGTGCCAGTAACTATCCGCAGGGTAATCAGCCCCAGCATTTT.

The chain carries TRBV14 and TRBJ2-6; a possible D gene is TRBD2 (5 bases). The length of the CDR3 is 15 residues. The ends were cut back, 0 bases at V and 11 bases at J, with 14 bases in the middle. Germline lookup yields CDR1 SGHDN and CDR2 FVKESK. The CDR3 spells CASSQDRRAGDVLTF. CDR3 in DNA: TGTGCCAGCAGCCAAGATCGTAGGGCCGGGGACGTCCTGACTTTC.

The CDR3 DNA follows: TGCGCCAGCAGTCGGGGGACCGAGACGGGTACTAATGAAAAACTGTTTTTT. It codes for CASSRGTETGTNEKLFF. This chain uses TRBV5-1 with TRBJ1-4; D possibly corresponds to TRBD1 (5 bases). The CDR3 consists of 17 residues. Trimming took 5 bases from V and 2 from J, leaving 19 bases between them. Germline loops: CDR1 SGHRS, CDR2 YFSETQ.

CDR3 loop: CASSLIAFGQTYEQYF. The CDR3, as DNA: TGTGCCAGCAGCTTGATTGCTTTCGGACAGACCTACGAGCAGTACTTC. The chain links TRBV5-6 to TRBJ2-7; D is possibly TRBD1 (6 bases). The V end was cut by 1 base, the J end by 2 bases, with 16 bases between. Germline V gene sequence: CDR1 SGHDT, CDR2 YYEEEE. There are 16 residues in the CDR3. The full variable domain, completed using reference TRBV5-6 and TRBJ2-7, is DAGVTQSPTHLIKTRGQQVTLRCSPKSGHDTVSWYQQALGQGPQFIFQYYEEEERQRGNFPDRFSGHQFPNYSSELNVNALLLGDSALYLCASSLIAFGQTYEQYFGPGTRLTVT.

V is TRBV4-1 and J is TRBJ1-5; weak D call: TRBD1 (5 bases). Germline V CDR1 and CDR2: MGHRA, YSYEKL. V was pared by 3 bases and J by 9 bases, with 18 bases between. The CDR3 extends over 15 amino acids. CDR3 bases: TGCGCCAGCAGCCAGAGCCGGGACCGCCTACGGCCCCAGCATTTT. It is translated as CASSQSRDRLRPQHF.